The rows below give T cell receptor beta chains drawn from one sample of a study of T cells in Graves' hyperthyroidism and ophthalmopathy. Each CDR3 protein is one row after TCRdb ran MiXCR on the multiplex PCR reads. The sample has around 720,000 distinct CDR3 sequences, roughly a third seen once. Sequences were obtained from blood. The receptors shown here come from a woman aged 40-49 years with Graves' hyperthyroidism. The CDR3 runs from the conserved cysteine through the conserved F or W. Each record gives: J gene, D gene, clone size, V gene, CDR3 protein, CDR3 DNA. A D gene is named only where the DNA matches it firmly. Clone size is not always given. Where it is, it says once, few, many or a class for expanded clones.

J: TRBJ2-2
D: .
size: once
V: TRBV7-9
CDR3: CASSLGQRLTGELFF
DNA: TGTGCCAGCAGCTTAGGACAGCGACTCACCGGGGAGCTGTTTTTT

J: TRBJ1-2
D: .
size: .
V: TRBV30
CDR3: CAWSGVGHGYTF
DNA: TGTGCCTGGAGTGGCGTGGGGCATGGCTACACCTTC

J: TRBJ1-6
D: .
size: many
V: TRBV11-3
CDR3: CASSLGTTGSPLHF
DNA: TGTGCCAGCAGCTTGGGGACCACAGGTTCACCCCTCCACTTT

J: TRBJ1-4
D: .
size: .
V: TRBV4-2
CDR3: CASSQELGSGLNEKLFF
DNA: TGTGCCAGCAGCCAAGAATTGGGTTCGGGGTTGAATGAAAAACTGTTTTTT

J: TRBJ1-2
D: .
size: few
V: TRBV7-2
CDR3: CASSQESGSGGYTF
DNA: TGCGCCAGCAGCCAAGAGTCCGGGTCCGGTGGCTACACCTTC

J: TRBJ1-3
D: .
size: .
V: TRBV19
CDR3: CAWSVGPTSGNTIYF
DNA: TGTGCCTGGAGTGTGGGCCCTACCTCTGGAAACACCATATATTTT

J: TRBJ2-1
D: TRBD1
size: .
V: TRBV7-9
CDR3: CASSPQGETNEQFF
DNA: TGTGCCAGCAGCCCACAGGGGGAGACAAATGAGCAGTTCTTC

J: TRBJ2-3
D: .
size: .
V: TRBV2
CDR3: CASSLPGRTDTQYF
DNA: TGTGCCAGCAGTCTCCCCGGGAGAACAGATACGCAGTATTTT

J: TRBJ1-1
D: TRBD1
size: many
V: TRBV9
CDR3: CASSTRTGRTEAFF
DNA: TGTGCCAGCAGCACACGGACAGGGCGCACTGAAGCTTTCTTT

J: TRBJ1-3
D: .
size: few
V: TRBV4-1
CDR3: CASSHFSGNTIYF
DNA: TGCGCCAGCAGCCATTTCTCTGGAAACACCATATATTTT

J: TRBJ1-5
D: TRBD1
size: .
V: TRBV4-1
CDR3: CAEHRGLNNQPQHF
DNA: TGCGCCGAACACAGGGGGCTGAACAATCAGCCCCAGCATTTT

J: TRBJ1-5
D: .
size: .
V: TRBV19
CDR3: CASSIEGFQPQHF
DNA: TGTGCCAGTAGTATTGAGGGGTTTCAGCCCCAGCATTTT

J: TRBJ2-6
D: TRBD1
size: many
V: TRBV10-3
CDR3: CAISETGVGANVLTF
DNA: TGTGCCATCAGCGAGACAGGGGTCGGGGCCAACGTCCTGACTTTC

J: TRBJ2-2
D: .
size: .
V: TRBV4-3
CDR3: CASSQGDWTVYTGELFF
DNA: TGCGCCAGCAGCCAAGGAGACTGGACAGTATATACCGGGGAGCTGTTTTTT

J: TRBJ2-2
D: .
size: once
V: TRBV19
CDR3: CASSPLTLKTGELFF
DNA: TGTGCCAGCTCACCACTCACGCTAAAAACCGGGGAGCTGTTTTTT

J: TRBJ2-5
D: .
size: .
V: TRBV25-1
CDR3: CASDSAGKETQYF
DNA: TGTGCCAGCGATAGCGCAGGGAAAGAGACCCAGTACTTC

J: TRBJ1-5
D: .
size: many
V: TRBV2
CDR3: CASIAGGNQPQHF
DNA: TGTGCCAGCATCGCCGGTGGCAATCAGCCCCAGCATTTT

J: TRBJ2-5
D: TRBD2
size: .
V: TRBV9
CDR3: CASSVDGLADETQYF
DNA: TGTGCCAGCAGCGTAGACGGGCTAGCGGATGAGACCCAGTACTTC

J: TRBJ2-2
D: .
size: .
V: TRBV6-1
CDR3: CASGPADANTGELFF
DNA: TGTGCCAGCGGACCAGCGGACGCGAACACCGGGGAGCTGTTTTTT

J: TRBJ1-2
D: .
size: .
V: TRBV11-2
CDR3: CASSPFTSGFGYTF
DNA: TGTGCCAGCAGCCCCTTCACGTCCGGGTTCGGCTACACCTTC

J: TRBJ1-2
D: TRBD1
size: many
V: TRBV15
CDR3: CATSTRTGNYGYTF
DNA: TGTGCCACCAGCACTAGGACAGGGAACTATGGCTACACCTTC

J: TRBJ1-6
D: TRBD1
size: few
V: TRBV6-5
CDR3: CASRGQTGSSYNSPLHF
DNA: TGTGCCAGCAGGGGACAGACAGGGAGCTCCTATAATTCACCCCTCCACTTT

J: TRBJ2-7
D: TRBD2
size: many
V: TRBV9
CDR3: CASSVLAGAYEQYF
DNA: TGTGCCAGCAGCGTCTTAGCGGGGGCCTACGAGCAGTACTTC

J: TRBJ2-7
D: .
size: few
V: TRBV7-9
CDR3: CASSLGTGQSYEQYF
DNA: TGTGCCAGCAGCTTAGGAACAGGGCAGTCCTACGAGCAGTACTTC

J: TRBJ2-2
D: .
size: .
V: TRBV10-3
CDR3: CASRRPGPGELFF
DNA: TGTGCCAGCAGGAGACCTGGGCCCGGGGAGCTGTTTTTT

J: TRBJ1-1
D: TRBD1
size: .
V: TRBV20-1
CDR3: CSASAPGTGGGGEAFF
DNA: TGCAGTGCTAGCGCGCCCGGGACAGGGGGCGGGGGGGAAGCTTTCTTT

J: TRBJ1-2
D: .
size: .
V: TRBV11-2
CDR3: CASSRNRDIGYTF
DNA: TGTGCCAGCAGTCGGAACCGGGACATAGGCTACACCTTC

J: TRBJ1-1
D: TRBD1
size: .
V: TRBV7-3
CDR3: CASSQYFRGGNTEAFF
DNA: TGCGCCAGCAGCCAATATTTCAGGGGGGGGAACACTGAAGCTTTCTTT

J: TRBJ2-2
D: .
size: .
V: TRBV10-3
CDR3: CAVGTGNTGELFF
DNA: TGTGCCGTCGGTACAGGGAACACCGGGGAGCTGTTTTTT

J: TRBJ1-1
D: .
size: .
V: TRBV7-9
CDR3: CASSLLSGNTEAFF
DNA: TGTGCCAGCAGCTTACTATCGGGGAACACTGAAGCTTTCTTT

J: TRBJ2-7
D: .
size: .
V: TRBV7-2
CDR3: CASSTGQQYF
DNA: TGTGCCAGCAGCACGGGACAGCAGTACTTC

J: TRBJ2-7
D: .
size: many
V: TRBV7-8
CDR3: CASSSTVLSSYEQYF
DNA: TGTGCCAGCAGCTCGACAGTCCTAAGCTCCTACGAGCAGTACTTC

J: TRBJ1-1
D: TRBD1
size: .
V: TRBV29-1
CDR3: CSAWTGRTEAFF
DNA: TGCAGCGCGTGGACAGGGAGAACTGAAGCTTTCTTT

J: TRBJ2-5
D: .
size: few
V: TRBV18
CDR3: CASSPPGTRETQYF
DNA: TGTGCCAGCTCACCACCAGGGACACGCGAGACCCAGTACTTC

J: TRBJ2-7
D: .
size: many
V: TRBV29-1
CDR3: CSVGTQGVYEQYF
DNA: TGCAGCGTTGGGACACAGGGTGTCTACGAGCAGTACTTC

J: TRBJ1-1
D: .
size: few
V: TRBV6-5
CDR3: CASKDLSHTEAFF
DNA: TGTGCCAGCAAAGATCTTAGTCACACTGAAGCTTTCTTT

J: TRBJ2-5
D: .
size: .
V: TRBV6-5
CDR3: CATRQTLGQETQYF
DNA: TGTGCCACCCGACAGACCCTAGGGCAAGAGACCCAGTACTTC

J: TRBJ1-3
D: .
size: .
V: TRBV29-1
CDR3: CSLDRGGGNTIYF
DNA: TGCAGCTTAGATCGGGGCGGAGGAAACACCATATATTTT

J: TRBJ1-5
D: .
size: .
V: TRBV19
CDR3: CASSISMFWSESNQPQHF
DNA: TGTGCCAGTAGTATCTCCATGTTTTGGTCGGAGAGCAATCAGCCCCAGCATTTT

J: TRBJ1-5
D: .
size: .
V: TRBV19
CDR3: CAANRGGRNQPQHF
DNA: TGTGCCGCAAACCGAGGGGGTCGCAATCAGCCCCAGCATTTT

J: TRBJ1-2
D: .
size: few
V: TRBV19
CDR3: CASSIPQPTGSNYGYTF
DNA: TGTGCCAGTAGTATACCCCAGCCGACAGGCTCTAACTATGGCTACACCTTC

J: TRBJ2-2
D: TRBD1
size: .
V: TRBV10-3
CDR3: CAVSERTDRDGELFF
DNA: TGTGCCGTCAGTGAGAGAACGGACAGGGACGGGGAGCTGTTTTTT

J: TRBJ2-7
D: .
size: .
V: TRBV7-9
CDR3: CASSLAGHPASYEQYF
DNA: TGTGCCAGCAGCTTAGCGGGACACCCTGCTTCCTACGAGCAGTACTTC

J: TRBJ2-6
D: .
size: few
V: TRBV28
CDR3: CASSFPTSGANVLTF
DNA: TGTGCCAGCAGTTTCCCCACCTCTGGGGCCAACGTCCTGACTTTC

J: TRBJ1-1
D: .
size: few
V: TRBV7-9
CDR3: CASSLSGALSTEAFF
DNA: TGTGCCAGCAGCTTATCAGGGGCGCTGAGCACTGAAGCTTTCTTT

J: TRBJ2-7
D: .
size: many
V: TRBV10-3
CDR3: CAISEIAPGYEQYF
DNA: TGTGCCATCAGTGAGATAGCCCCGGGCTACGAGCAGTACTTC

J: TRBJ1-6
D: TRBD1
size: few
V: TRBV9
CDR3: CASSVSGGSSYNSPLHF
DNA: TGTGCCAGCAGCGTATCAGGGGGCAGCTCCTATAATTCACCCCTCCACTTT

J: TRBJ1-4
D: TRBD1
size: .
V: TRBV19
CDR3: CASSPGQIPHATNEKLFF
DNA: TGTGCCAGTAGCCCGGGACAGATACCTCATGCAACTAATGAAAAACTGTTTTTT

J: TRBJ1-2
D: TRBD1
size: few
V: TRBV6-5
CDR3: CASSVLGQGIYGYTF
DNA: TGTGCCAGCAGCGTACTAGGACAGGGCATCTATGGCTACACCTTC